A single sample gave rise to the 6 T cell receptor beta chains below, sequenced in a study of shared clonotypes between healthy human individuals. Libraries were prepared by immunoSEQ multiplex PCR; TCRdb keeps only in-frame clonotypes and omits some of them. The sample consists of 2 million to 3 million clones, 93% of them appearing once. The sequencing input was naive CD4+ T cells from PBMCs. The subset is: CD45RA+ positively selected. These TCRs come from a man younger than 35 in good health. Some clones in this sample may be carry-over from other donors' samples.

V gene TRBV6-1 combines with J gene TRBJ2-2, with D hard to call. Trimming took 6 bases from V and 7 from J, leaving 12 bases between them. Germline values: CDR1 MNHNS, CDR2 SASEGT. The CDR3 has 13 amino acids. The CDR3 region has the DNA TGTGCCAGCAGCCCTGGGGATGGCGGGGAGCTGTTTTTT. Its protein product is CASSPGDGGELFF.

The chain links TRBV11-2 to TRBJ1-1, with TRBD1 matching over 10 bases. There are 15 residues in the CDR3. Germline CDR1 is SGHAT and CDR2 is FQNNGV. The ends lost 1 base at V and 10 bases at J; junction bases unmatched: 9. DNA for the CDR3: TGTGCCAGCAGCTTAGTGGGGACAGGGGATGGGGCAGCTTTCTTT. It codes for CASSLVGTGDGAAFF.

This chain's CDR3 is CASSLGLAGDGEQYF. In DNA form, the CDR3 reads TGTGCCAGCTCACTGGGACTAGCGGGAGATGGCGAGCAGTACTTC. The chain employs TRBV18 and TRBJ2-7; 14 bases are a match to TRBD2. CDR3 length: 15 residues. The V segment lost 4 bases and the J segment 6 bases; nucleotides outside the gene matches: 5. Germline V gene sequence: CDR1 KGHSH, CDR2 LQKENI.

This clone was seen only once. The genes are TRBV5-8 and TRBJ2-1; D is undetermined. This CDR3 has 15 residues. V lost 0 bases to trimming and J lost 4 bases, with 11 bases between them. Germline assignment: CDR1 SGHTS and CDR2 YDEGEE. In DNA, the CDR3 is TGTGCCAGCAGCTTGGCCCCTCGGGTGTACAATGAGCAGTTCTTC. Its protein is CASSLAPRVYNEQFF.

This sequence joins TRBV2 and TRBJ1-4; unclear D gene. The V gene lost 1 base and the J gene lost 0 bases, with 6 bases spanning the gap. This CDR3 spans 15 amino acids. Germline CDR1 reads SNHLY; CDR2 reads FYNNEI. This CDR3 reads CASSEVVPTNEKLFF. As DNA, the CDR3 is TGTGCCAGCAGTGAAGTGGTGCCAACTAATGAAAAACTGTTTTTT.

This clone was recorded once. The V gene is TRBV18, the J gene TRBJ2-1; a possible D gene is TRBD1 (6 bases). Germline V lookup: CDR1 KGHSH, CDR2 LQKENI. Trimming removed 5 bases at V and 0 bases at J, with 14 bases between. The CDR3 extends over 16 amino acids. CDR3: CASSVTGPSSYNEQFF. The CDR3 nucleotides read TGTGCCAGCTCAGTAACAGGGCCGAGCTCCTACAATGAGCAGTTCTTC.